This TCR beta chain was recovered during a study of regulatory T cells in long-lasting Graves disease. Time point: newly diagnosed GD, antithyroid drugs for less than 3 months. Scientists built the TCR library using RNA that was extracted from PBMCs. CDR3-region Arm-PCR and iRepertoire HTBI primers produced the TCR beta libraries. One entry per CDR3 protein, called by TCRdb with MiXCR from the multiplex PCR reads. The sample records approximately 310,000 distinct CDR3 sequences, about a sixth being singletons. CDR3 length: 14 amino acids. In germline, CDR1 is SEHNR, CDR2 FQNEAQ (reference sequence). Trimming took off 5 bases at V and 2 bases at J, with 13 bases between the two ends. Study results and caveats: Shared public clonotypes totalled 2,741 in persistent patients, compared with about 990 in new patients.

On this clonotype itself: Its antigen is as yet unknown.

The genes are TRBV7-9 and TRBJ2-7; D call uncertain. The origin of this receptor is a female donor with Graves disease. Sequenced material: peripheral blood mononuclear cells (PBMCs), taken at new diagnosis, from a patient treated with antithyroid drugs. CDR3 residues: CASSPERAPYEQYF. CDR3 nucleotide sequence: TGTGCCAGCAGCCCCGAAAGAGCGCCCTACGAGCAGTACTTC.